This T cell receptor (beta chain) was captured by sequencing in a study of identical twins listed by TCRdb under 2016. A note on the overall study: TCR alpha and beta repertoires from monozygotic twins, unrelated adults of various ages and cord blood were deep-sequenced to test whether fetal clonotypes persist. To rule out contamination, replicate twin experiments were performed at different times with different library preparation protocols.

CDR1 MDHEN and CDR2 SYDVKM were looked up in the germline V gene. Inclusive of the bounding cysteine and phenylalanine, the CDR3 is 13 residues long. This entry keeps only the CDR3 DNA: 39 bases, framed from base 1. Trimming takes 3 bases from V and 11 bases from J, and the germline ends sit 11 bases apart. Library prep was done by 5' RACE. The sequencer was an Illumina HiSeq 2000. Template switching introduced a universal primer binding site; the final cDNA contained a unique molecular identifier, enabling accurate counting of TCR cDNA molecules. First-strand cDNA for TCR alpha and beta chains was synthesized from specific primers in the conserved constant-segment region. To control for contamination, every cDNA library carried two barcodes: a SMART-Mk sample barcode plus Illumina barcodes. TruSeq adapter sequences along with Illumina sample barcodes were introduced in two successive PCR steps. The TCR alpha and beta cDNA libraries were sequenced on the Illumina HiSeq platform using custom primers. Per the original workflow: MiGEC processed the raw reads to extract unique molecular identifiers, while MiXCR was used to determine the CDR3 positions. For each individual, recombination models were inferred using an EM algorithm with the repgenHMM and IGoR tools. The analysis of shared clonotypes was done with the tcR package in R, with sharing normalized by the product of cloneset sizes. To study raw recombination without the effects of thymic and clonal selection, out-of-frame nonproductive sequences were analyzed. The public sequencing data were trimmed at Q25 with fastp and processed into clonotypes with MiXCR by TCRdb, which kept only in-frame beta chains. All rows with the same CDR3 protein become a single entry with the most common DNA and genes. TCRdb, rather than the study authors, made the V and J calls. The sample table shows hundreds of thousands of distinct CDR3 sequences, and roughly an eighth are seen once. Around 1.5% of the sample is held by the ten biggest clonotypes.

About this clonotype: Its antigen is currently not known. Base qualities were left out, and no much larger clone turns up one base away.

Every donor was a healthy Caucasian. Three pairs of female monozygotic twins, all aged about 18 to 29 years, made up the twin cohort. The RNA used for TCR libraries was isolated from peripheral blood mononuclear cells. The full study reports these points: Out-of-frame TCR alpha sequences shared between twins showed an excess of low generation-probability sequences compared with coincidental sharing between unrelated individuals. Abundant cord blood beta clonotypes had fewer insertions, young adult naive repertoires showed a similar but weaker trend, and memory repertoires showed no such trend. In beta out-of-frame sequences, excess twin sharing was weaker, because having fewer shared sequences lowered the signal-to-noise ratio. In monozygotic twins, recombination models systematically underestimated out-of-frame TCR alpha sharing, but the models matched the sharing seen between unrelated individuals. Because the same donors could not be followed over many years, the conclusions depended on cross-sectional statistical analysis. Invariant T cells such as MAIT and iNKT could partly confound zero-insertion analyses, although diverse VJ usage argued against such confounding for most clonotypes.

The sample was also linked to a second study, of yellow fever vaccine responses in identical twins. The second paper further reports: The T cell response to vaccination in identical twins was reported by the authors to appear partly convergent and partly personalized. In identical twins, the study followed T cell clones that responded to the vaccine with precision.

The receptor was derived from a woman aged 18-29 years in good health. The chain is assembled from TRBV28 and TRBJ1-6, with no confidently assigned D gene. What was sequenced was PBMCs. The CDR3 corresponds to CASSFQQRTPLHF. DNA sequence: TGTGCCAGCAGTTTCCAACAGAGAACACCCCTCCACTTT. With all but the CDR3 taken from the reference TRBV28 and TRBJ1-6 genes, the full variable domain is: DVKVTQSSRYLVKRTGEKVFLECVQDMDHENMFWYRQDPGLGLRLIYFSYDVKMKEKGDIPEGYSVSREKKERFSLILESASTNQTSMYLCASSFQQRTPLHFGNGTRLTVT.